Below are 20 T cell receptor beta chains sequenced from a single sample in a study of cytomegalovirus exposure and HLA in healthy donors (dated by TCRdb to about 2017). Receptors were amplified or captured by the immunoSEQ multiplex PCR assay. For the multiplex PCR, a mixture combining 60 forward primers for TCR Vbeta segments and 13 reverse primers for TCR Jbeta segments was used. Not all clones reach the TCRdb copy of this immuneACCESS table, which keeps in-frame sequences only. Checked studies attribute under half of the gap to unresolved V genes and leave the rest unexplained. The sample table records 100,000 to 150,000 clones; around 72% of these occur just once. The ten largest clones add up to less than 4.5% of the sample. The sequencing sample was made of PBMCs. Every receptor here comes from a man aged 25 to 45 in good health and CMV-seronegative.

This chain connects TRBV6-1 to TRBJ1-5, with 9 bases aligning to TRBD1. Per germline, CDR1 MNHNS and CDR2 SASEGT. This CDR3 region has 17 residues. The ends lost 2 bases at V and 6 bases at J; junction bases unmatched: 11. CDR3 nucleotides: TGTGCCAGCAGTGAAATACCTAACAGGGGGCGTAGTCAGCCCCAGCATTTT. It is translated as CASSEIPNRGRSQPQHF.

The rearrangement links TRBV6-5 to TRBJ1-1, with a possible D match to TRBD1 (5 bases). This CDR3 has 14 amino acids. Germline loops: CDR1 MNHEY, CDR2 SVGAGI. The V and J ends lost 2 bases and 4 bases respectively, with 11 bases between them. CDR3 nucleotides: TGTGCCAGCAGTTACCTGCAGGGCGGCACTGAAGCTTTCTTT. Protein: CASSYLQGGTEAFF.

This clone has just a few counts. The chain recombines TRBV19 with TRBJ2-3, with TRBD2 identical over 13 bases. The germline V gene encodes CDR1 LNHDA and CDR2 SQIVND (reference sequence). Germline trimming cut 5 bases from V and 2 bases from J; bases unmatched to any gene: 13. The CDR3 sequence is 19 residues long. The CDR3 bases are TGTGCCAGTAGTGGTCCGACTAGCGGGGGGCCCCCATCCACAGATACGCAGTATTTT. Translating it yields CASSGPTSGGPPSTDTQYF.

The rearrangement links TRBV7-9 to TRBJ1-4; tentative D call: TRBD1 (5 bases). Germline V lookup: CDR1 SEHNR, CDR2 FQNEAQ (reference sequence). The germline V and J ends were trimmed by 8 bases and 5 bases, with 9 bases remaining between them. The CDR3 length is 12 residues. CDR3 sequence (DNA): TGTGCCAGCGCCCGACAGAATGAAAAACTGTTTTTT. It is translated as CASARQNEKLFF.

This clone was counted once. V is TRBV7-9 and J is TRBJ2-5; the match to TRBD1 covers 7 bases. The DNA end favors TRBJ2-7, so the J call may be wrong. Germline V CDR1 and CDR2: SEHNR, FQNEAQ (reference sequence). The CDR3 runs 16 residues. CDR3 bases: TGTGCCAGCAGCTCAGACTCCGGGACAGTTGTCTACGAGCAGTACTTC. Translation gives CASSSDSGTVVYEQYF.

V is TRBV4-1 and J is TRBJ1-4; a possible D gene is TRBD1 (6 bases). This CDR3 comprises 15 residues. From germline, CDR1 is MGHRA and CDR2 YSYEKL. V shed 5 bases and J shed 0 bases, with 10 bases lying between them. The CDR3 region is CASSMGQTTNEKLFF. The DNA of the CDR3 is TGCGCCAGCAGCATGGGACAAACAACTAATGAAAAACTGTTTTTT.

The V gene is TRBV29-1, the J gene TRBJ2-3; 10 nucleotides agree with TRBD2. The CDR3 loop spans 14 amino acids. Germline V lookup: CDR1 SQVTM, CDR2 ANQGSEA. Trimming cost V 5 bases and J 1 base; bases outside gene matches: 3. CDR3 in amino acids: CSVLAGGRTDTQYF. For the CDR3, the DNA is TGCAGCGTTTTAGCGGGGGGACGCACAGATACGCAGTATTTT.

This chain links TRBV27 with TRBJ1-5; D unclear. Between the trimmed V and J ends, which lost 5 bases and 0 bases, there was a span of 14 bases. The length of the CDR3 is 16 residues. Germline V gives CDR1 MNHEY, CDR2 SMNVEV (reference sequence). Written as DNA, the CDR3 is TGTGCCAGCAGTCAGACTCGTGCCTATAGCAATCAGCCCCAGCATTTT. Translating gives CASSQTRAYSNQPQHF.

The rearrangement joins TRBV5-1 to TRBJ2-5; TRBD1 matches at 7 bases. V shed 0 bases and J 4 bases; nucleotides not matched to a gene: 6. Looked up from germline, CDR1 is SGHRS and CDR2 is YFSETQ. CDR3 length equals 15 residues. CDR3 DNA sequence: TGCGCCAGCAGCTTGGGAGGGGGCTGGGGAGAGACCCAGTACTTC. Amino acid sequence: CASSLGGGWGETQYF.

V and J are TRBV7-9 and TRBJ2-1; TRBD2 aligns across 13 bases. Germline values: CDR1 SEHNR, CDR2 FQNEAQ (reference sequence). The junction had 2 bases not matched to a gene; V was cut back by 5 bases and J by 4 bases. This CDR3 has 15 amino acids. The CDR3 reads CASSVGLAGYNEQFF. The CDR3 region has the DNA TGTGCCAGCAGCGTGGGACTAGCGGGGTACAATGAGCAGTTCTTC.

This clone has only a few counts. Here the CDR3 DNA reads TGTGCCAGCTCAGGAATGACACAGGGGCTTAATGAAAAACTGTTTTTT. The encoded protein is CASSGMTQGLNEKLFF. This rearrangement joins TRBV18 to TRBJ1-4; 7 bases match TRBD1. Germline loops: CDR1 KGHSH, CDR2 LQKENI. The CDR3 length is 16 residues. V lost 5 bases and J lost 4; bases outside the gene matches: 10.

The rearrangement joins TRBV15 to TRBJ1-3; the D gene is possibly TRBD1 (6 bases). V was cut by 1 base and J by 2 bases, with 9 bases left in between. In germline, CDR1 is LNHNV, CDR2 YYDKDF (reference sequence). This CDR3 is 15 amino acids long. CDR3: CATSRVSGAGNTIYF. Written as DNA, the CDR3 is TGTGCCACCAGCAGAGTATCAGGGGCTGGAAACACCATATATTTT.

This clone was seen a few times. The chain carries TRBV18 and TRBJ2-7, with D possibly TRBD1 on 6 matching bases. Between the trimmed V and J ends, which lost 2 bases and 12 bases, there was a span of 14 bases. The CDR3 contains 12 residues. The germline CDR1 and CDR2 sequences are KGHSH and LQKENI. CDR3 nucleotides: TGTGCCAGCTCACCATCTACACAGGGCGGGTACTTC. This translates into CASSPSTQGGYF.

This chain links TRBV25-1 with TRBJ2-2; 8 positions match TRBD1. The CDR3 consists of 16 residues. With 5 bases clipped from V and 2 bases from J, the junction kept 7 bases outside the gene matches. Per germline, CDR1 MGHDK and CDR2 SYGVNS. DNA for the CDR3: TGTGCCAGCAGTTTAGCCGGGACAGGCAACACCGGGGAGCTGTTTTTT. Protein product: CASSLAGTGNTGELFF.

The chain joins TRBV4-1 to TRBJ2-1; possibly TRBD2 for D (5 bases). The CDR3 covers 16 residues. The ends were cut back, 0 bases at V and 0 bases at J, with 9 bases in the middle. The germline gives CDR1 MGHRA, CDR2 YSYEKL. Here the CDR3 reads CASSQEGGSSYNEQFF. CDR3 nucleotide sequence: TGCGCCAGCAGCCAAGAAGGAGGCAGCTCCTACAATGAGCAGTTCTTC.

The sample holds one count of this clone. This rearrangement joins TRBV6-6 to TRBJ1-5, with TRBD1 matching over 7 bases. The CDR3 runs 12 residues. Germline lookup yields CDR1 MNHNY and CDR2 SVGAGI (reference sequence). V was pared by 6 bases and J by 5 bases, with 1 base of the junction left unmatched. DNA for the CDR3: TGTGCCAGCAGAACAGGGGATCAGCCCCAGCATTTT. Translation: CASRTGDQPQHF.

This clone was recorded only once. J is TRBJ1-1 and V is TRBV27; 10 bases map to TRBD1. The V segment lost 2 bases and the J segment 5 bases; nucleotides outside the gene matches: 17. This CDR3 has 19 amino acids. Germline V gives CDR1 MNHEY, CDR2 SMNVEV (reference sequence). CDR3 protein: CASSLLPGQGRSWGTEAFF. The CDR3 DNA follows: TGTGCCAGCAGTTTACTCCCGGGACAGGGGAGATCTTGGGGAACTGAAGCTTTCTTT.

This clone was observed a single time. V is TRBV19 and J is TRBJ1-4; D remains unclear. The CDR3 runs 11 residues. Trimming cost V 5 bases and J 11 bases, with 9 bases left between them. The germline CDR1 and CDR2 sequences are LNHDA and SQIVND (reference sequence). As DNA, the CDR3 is TGTGCCAGTAGTGCGACATTTAAACTGTTTTTT. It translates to CASSATFKLFF.

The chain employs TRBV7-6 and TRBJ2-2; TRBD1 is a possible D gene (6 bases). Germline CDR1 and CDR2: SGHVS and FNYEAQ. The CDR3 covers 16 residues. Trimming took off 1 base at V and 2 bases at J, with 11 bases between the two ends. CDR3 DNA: TGTGCCAGCAGCTTAGAAACAGGGTCTAACACCGGGGAGCTGTTTTTT. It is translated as CASSLETGSNTGELFF.

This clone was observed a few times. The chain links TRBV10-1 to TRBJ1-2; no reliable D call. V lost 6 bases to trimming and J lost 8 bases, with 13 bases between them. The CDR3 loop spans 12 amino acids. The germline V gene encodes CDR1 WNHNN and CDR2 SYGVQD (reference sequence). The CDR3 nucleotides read TGCGCCAGCAGGGCATCCCAAAACGGCTACACCTTC. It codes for CASRASQNGYTF.